These T cell receptor beta chains were read from a single sample in a study of blood T cell repertoires in COVID-19. TCRdb's table, derived via immunoSEQ multiplex PCR, lists solely in-frame clones and lacks some. The sample yields roughly 250,000 clones, around nine tenths seen once. Sequenced sample: peripheral blood. All receptors derive from a young man with acute or convalescent COVID-19. Both conserved end residues are part of each CDR3. The D gene is left open where the match is weak. Some rows mark clone size as missing; the rest say once, few, many or name a class of expanded clone.

v_call: TRBV5-8; clone_size: .; d_call: TRBD2; j_call: TRBJ2-5; cdr3_aa: CASSLKTTSGTYQETQYF; cdr3_nt: TGTGCCAGCAGCTTGAAGACTACTAGCGGGACTTACCAAGAGACCCAGTACTTC
v_call: TRBV19; clone_size: .; d_call: TRBD1; j_call: TRBJ1-5; cdr3_aa: CASSVGQARRNQPQHF; cdr3_nt: TGTGCCAGTAGTGTGGGACAGGCAAGACGAAATCAGCCCCAGCATTTT
v_call: TRBV4-1; clone_size: .; d_call: .; j_call: TRBJ1-5; cdr3_aa: CASSQDRGVSNQPQHF; cdr3_nt: TGCGCCAGCAGCCAAGATCGGGGGGTCAGCAATCAGCCCCAGCATTTT
v_call: TRBV1; clone_size: .; d_call: .; j_call: TRBJ2-7; cdr3_aa: CTSSQDQIPPYRANF; cdr3_nt: TGCACCAGCAGCCAAGATCAAATACCCCCGTACAGGGCCAACTTC
v_call: TRBV6-6; clone_size: .; d_call: TRBD2; j_call: TRBJ2-3; cdr3_aa: CASSRTSGIYGDTQYF; cdr3_nt: TGTGCCAGCAGCCGGACTAGCGGGATTTATGGGGATACGCAGTATTTT
v_call: TRBV6-2/TRBV6-3; clone_size: .; d_call: .; j_call: TRBJ1-1; cdr3_aa: CASSYPLGENTEAFF; cdr3_nt: TGTGCCAGCAGTTACCCCCTGGGCGAGAACACTGAAGCTTTCTTT
v_call: TRBV15; clone_size: .; d_call: .; j_call: TRBJ2-3; cdr3_aa: CATSREDGGGSTDTQYF; cdr3_nt: TGTGCCACCAGCAGAGAAGATGGGGGGGGCTCCACAGATACGCAGTATTTT
v_call: TRBV6-5; clone_size: .; d_call: TRBD1; j_call: TRBJ2-5; cdr3_aa: CAARQGMEETQYF; cdr3_nt: TGTGCCGCTCGACAGGGTATGGAAGAGACCCAGTACTTC
v_call: TRBV11-2; clone_size: .; d_call: .; j_call: TRBJ1-1; cdr3_aa: CASSSTPGAEAFF; cdr3_nt: TGTGCCAGCAGCTCGACCCCAGGGGCTGAAGCTTTCTTT
v_call: TRBV6-5; clone_size: .; d_call: TRBD1; j_call: TRBJ1-3; cdr3_aa: CASSLDRGPGNTIYF; cdr3_nt: TGTGCCAGCAGCTTGGACAGGGGCCCTGGAAACACCATATATTTT
v_call: TRBV7-3; clone_size: .; d_call: .; j_call: TRBJ2-2; cdr3_aa: CASRGGTSTGELFF; cdr3_nt: TGTGCCAGCAGAGGGGGTACTAGCACCGGGGAGCTGTTTTTT
v_call: TRBV19; clone_size: .; d_call: .; j_call: TRBJ1-3; cdr3_aa: CASIPPAGTSSGNTIYF; cdr3_nt: TGTGCCAGTATCCCTCCGGCAGGGACTAGCTCTGGAAACACCATATATTTT
v_call: TRBV2; clone_size: once; d_call: TRBD2; j_call: TRBJ2-1; cdr3_aa: CASSAAGDEQFF; cdr3_nt: TGTGCCAGCAGCGCGGCGGGGGATGAGCAGTTCTTC
v_call: TRBV18; clone_size: .; d_call: TRBD1; j_call: TRBJ2-7; cdr3_aa: CASSKGTGGDEQYF; cdr3_nt: TGTGCCAGCTCAAAGGGTACAGGGGGCGACGAGCAGTACTTC
v_call: TRBV6-1; clone_size: .; d_call: .; j_call: TRBJ2-7; cdr3_aa: CASSDNLGVDLLPEQYF; cdr3_nt: TGTGCCAGCAGTGATAATCTCGGGGTAGACCTCCTACCCGAGCAGTACTTC
v_call: TRBV10-3; clone_size: .; d_call: .; j_call: TRBJ1-4; cdr3_aa: CAISVTGGGLEKLFF; cdr3_nt: TGTGCCATCAGTGTCACGGGCGGGGGCCTAGAAAAACTGTTTTTT
v_call: TRBV24-1; clone_size: once; d_call: TRBD1; j_call: TRBJ2-5; cdr3_aa: CATSDSLGTGETQYF; cdr3_nt: TGTGCCACCAGTGATTCGTTGGGGACAGGGGAGACCCAGTACTTC
v_call: TRBV5-4; clone_size: .; d_call: TRBD1; j_call: TRBJ2-1; cdr3_aa: CASSRDPDRGRNEQFF; cdr3_nt: TGTGCCAGCAGCAGGGATCCGGACAGGGGGCGGAATGAGCAGTTCTTC
v_call: TRBV29-1; clone_size: .; d_call: .; j_call: TRBJ1-2; cdr3_aa: CSVEVGGGLGYTF; cdr3_nt: TGCAGCGTTGAAGTTGGGGGGGGATTAGGCTACACCTTC
v_call: TRBV4-1; clone_size: .; d_call: TRBD2; j_call: TRBJ2-1; cdr3_aa: CASSLRASGSLDEQFF; cdr3_nt: TGCGCCAGCAGCCTCCGGGCTAGCGGGAGTTTGGATGAGCAGTTCTTC
v_call: TRBV4-1; clone_size: .; d_call: TRBD1; j_call: TRBJ1-2; cdr3_aa: CASSQVDQGAPYGYTF; cdr3_nt: TGCGCCAGCAGCCAAGTAGACCAGGGGGCTCCCTATGGCTACACCTTC
v_call: TRBV7-9; clone_size: .; d_call: .; j_call: TRBJ1-1; cdr3_aa: CASSLGRYSGRTEAFF; cdr3_nt: TGTGCCAGCAGCTTAGGTCGATATAGTGGTCGCACTGAAGCTTTCTTT
v_call: TRBV3-1/TRBV3-2; clone_size: .; d_call: .; j_call: TRBJ2-7; cdr3_aa: CASSPLGGGFYEQYF; cdr3_nt: TGTGCCAGCAGCCCCCTTGGAGGGGGCTTCTACGAGCAGTACTTC
v_call: TRBV4-2; clone_size: .; d_call: .; j_call: TRBJ2-7; cdr3_aa: CASSPRPQTYEQYF; cdr3_nt: TGTGCCAGCAGCCCGAGGCCGCAAACCTACGAGCAGTACTTC
v_call: TRBV12-5; clone_size: .; d_call: .; j_call: TRBJ2-1; cdr3_aa: CASGLGENEQFF; cdr3_nt: TGTGCTAGTGGTTTGGGAGAAAATGAGCAGTTCTTC